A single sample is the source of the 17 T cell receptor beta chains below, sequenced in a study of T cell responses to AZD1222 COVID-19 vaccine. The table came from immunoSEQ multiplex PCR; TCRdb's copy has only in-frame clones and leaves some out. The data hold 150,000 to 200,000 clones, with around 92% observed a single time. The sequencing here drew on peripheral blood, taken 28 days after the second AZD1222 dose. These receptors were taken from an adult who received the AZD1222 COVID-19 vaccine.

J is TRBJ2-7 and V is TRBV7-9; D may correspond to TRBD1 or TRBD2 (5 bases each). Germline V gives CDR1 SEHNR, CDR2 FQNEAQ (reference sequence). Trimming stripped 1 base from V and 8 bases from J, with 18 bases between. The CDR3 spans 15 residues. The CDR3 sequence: CASSLGGPSWEQQYF. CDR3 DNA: TGTGCCAGCAGCTTAGGGGGACCGTCTTGGGAGCAGCAGTACTTC.

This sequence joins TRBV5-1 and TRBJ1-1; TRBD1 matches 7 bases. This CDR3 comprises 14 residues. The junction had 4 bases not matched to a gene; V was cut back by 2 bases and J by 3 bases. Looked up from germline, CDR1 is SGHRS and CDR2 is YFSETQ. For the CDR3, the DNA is TGCGCCAGCAGCTTTGTAACAGGGGACACTGAAGCTTTCTTT. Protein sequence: CASSFVTGDTEAFF. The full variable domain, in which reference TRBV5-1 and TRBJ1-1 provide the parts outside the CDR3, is KAGVTQTPRYLIKTRGQQVTLSCSPISGHRSVSWYQQTPGQGLQFLFEYFSETQRNKGNFPGRFSGRQFSNSRSEMNVSTLELGDSALYLCASSFVTGDTEAFFGQGTRLTVV.

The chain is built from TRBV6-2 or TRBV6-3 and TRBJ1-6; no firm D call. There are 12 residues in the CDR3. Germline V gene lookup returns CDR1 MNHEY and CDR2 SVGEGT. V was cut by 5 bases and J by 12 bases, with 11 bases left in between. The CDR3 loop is CASSLTSVPLHF. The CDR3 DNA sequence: TGTGCCAGCAGTCTTACTTCCGTACCCCTCCACTTT.

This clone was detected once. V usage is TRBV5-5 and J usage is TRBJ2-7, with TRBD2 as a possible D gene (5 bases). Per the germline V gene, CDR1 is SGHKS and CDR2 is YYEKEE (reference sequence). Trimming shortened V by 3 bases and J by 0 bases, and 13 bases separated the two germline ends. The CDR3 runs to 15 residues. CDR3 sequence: CASSSSHINSYEQYF. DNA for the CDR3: TGTGCCAGCAGCTCTAGCCACATAAACTCCTACGAGCAGTACTTC.

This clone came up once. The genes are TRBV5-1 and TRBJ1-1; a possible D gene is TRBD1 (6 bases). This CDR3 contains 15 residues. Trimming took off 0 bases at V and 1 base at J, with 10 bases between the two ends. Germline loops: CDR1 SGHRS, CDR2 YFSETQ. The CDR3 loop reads CASSLDTGSNTEAFF. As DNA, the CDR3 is TGCGCCAGCAGCTTGGATACAGGGTCGAACACTGAAGCTTTCTTT.

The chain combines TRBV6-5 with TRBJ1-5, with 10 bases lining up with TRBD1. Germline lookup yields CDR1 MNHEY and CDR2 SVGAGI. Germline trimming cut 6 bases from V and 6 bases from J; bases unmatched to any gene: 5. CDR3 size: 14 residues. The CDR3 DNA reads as TGTGCCAGCAGGGGGACAGGGGTTTTTCAGCCCCAGCATTTT. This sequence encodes CASRGTGVFQPQHF.

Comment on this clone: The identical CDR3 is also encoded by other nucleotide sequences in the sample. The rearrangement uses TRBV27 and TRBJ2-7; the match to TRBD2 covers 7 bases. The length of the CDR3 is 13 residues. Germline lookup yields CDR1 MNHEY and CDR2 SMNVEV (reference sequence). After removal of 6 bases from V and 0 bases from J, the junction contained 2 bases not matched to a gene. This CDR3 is CASRPGGSYEQYF. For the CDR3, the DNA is TGTGCCAGCAGGCCGGGGGGCTCCTACGAGCAGTACTTC.

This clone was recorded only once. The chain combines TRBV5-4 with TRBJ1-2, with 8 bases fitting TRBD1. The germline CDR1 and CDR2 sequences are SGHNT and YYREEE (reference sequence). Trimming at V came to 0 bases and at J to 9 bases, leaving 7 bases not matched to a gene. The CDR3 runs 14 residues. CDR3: CASSLASQGVRYTF. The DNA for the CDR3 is TGTGCCAGCAGCTTGGCCTCACAGGGGGTGCGCTACACCTTC. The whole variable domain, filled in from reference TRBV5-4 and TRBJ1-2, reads ETGVTQSPTHLIKTRGQQVTLRCSSQSGHNTVSWYQQALGQGPQFIFQYYREEENGRGNFPPRFSGLQFPNYSSELNVNALELDDSALYLCASSLASQGVRYTFGSGTRLTVV.

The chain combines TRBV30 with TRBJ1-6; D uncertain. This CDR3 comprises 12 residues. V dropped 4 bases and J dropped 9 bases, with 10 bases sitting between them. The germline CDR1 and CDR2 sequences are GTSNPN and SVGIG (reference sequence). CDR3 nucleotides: TGTGCCTGGACTTCGGTGGTTTCACCCCTCCACTTT. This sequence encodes CAWTSVVSPLHF.

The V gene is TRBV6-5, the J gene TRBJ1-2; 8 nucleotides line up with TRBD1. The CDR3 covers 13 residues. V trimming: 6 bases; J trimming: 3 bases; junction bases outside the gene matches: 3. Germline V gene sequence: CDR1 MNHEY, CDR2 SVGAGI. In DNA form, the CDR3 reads TGTGCCAGCAGCCCACAGGGGGACTATGGCTACACCTTC. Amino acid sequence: CASSPQGDYGYTF.

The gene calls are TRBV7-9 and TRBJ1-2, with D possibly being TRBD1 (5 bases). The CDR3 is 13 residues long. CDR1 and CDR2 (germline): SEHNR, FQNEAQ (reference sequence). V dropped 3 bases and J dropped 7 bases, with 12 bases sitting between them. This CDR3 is CASSLGGPLGYTF. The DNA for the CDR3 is TGTGCCAGCAGCTTGGGGGGTCCCCTTGGCTACACCTTC.

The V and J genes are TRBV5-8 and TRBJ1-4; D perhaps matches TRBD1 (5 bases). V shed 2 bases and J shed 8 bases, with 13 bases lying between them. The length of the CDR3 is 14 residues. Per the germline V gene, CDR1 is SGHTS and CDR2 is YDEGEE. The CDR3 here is CASSFGGVREKLFF. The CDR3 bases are TGTGCCAGCAGCTTTGGGGGAGTACGGGAAAAACTGTTTTTT.

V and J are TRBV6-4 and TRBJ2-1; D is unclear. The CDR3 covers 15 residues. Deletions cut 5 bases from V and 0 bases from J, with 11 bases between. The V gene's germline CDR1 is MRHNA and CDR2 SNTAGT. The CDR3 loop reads CASSPTPSSYNEQFF. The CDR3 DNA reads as TGTGCCAGCAGTCCTACTCCTAGCTCCTACAATGAGCAGTTCTTC.

CDR3 residues: CASSQDLTGELFF. The CDR3, as DNA: TGCGCCAGCAGCCAAGATTTGACCGGGGAGCTGTTTTTT. This chain connects TRBV4-1 to TRBJ2-2; D unclear. The CDR3 spans 13 residues. Trimming stripped 0 bases from V and 5 bases from J, with 4 bases between. Per the germline V gene, CDR1 is MGHRA and CDR2 is YSYEKL.

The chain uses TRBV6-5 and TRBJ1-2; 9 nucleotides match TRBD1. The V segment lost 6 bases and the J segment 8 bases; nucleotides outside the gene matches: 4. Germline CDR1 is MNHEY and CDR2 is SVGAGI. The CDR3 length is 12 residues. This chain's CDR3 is CASRQGAKGYTF. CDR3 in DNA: TGTGCCAGCAGACAGGGGGCGAAAGGCTACACCTTC.

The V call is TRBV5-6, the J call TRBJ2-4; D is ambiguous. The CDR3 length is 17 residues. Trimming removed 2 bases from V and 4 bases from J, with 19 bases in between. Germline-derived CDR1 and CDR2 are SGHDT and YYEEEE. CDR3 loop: CASSLDGRQHQKNIQYF. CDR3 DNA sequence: TGTGCCAGCAGCTTAGACGGGCGCCAGCATCAAAAAAACATTCAGTACTTC.

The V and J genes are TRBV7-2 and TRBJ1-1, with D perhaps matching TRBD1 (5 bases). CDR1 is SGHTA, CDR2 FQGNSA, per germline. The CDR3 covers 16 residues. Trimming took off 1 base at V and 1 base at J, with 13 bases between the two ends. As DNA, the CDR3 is TGTGCCAGCAGCTTAGGCGAGGGACCCCGGAACACTGAAGCTTTCTTT. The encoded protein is CASSLGEGPRNTEAFF.